This T cell receptor (beta chain) was documented in a study of cytomegalovirus exposure and HLA in healthy donors. Broader study findings: Evidence from a later analysis indicated that most CMV-associated TCR beta chains looked HLA-restricted. Among the CMV-associated chains, a few were confirmed in vitro as specific for CMV antigens. In a later analysis, HLA-associated TCR beta chains were more clonally expanded than equally common others.

In the case of this clone: No antigen is known for it.

Germline V gives CDR1 SGHNT, CDR2 YYREEE (reference sequence). The ends lost 4 bases at V and 10 bases at J; junction bases unmatched: 20. The CDR3 covers 18 residues. 60 Vbeta and 13 Jbeta primers were used in PCR. Only in-frame clones appear in the TCRdb table, and some are missing; sequencing was by immunoSEQ multiplex PCR. The table includes approximately 190,000 clones, about four fifths detected once. This chain joins TRBV5-4 and TRBJ2-1, with 10 bases matching TRBD2. This TCR was sampled from a woman aged 25 to 45 in good health and CMV-seropositive. Sequencing was carried out using PBMCs. The CDR3 sequence is CASSKSTGTSALGVEQFF. DNA for the CDR3: TGTGCCAGCAGCAAATCAACCGGGACTAGCGCCTTGGGGGTCGAGCAGTTCTTC.